Listed here are 26 T cell receptor beta chains from one sample, sequenced in a study of Tregs in tolerant kidney transplant recipients. Data came from immunoSEQ multiplex PCR; TCRdb stores just in-frame clones and leaves some out. This table holds tens of thousands of clones. Sequenced here: CD4+ T cells from blood, sampled before the transplant. These receptors were obtained from a human donor who received a combined kidney and bone marrow transplant.

Notes on this clone: Read data end 3 residues before the CDR3 end; the end is taken from the germline J gene. The chain recombines TRBV7-9 with TRBJ2-5; TRBD2 agrees at 7 bases. This CDR3 spans 15 amino acids. V lost 6 bases to trimming and J lost 3 bases; unmatched junction nucleotides: 10. CDR1 and CDR2 from the germline V gene are SEHNR and FQNEAQ (reference sequence). CDR3 in amino acids: CASRPAWAGEETQYF. CDR3 DNA (partial): TGTGCCAGCAGGCCCGCATGGGCGGGGGAAGAGACC.

As regards this clone: The CDR3 end is not reached by the read, which stops 3 residues before it; the germline J gene fills it in. The chain is built from TRBV6-1 and TRBJ2-3; D not resolved. Trimming took 2 bases from V and 5 from J, leaving 5 bases between them. Germline CDR1 reads MNHNS; CDR2 reads SASEGT. This CDR3 region has 12 residues. This chain's CDR3 is CASSESVDTQYF. The DNA read from the CDR3 is TGTGCCAGCAGTGAATCGGTAGATACG.

Of note for this clone: The read ends 3 residues early relative to the CDR3; the germline J gene fills the gap. This sequence joins TRBV13 and TRBJ2-7, with TRBD2 identical over 15 bases. The germline V gene encodes CDR1 PRHDT and CDR2 FYEKMQ (reference sequence). The CDR3 has 16 residues. V was clipped by 3 bases and J by 2 bases; unmatched bases: 2. The CDR3 protein is CASSFRTSGRAYEQYF. CDR3 DNA, as far as it was read: TGTGCCAGCAGCTTCCGGACTAGCGGGAGGGCCTACGAG.

On this clone itself: The read comes to an end 3 residues before the CDR3 does, leaving the germline J gene to fill in the end. This sequence joins TRBV7-2 and TRBJ2-7; D ambiguous. Germline V CDR1 and CDR2: SGHTA, FQGNSA. With 1 base removed from V and 5 bases from J, the gap between germline ends came to 9 bases. There are 13 residues in the CDR3. CDR3 amino acids: CASSLGQLDEQYF. The sequenced CDR3 bases are TGTGCCAGCAGCTTAGGGCAGTTGGACGAG.

With regard to this clone: The read stops 3 residues short of the end of the CDR3; the missing end is completed from the germline J gene. V and J are TRBV5-1 and TRBJ1-1; 11 bases match TRBD1. The CDR3 loop spans 15 amino acids. Trimming cost V 3 bases and J 6 bases; bases outside gene matches: 7. Germline assignment: CDR1 SGHRS and CDR2 YFSETQ. The CDR3: CASSSAGQGAAEAFF. Incomplete CDR3 DNA: TGCGCCAGCAGCTCCGCCGGACAGGGGGCTGCTGAA.

On this clone itself: The CDR3 goes on 3 residues after the read ends, and that part is filled in from the germline J gene. V is TRBV5-1 and J is TRBJ2-3; 7 bases line up with TRBD2. J lost 0 bases, V lost 7 bases, and 8 bases had no gene match. Germline V CDR1 and CDR2: SGHRS, YFSETQ. The CDR3 contains 15 residues. The DNA read from the CDR3 is TGCGCCAGCGACCCGGGGGGACCTAGCACAGATACG. Protein sequence: CASDPGGPSTDT. The full CDR3 reads CASDPGGPSTDTQYF.

The covered CDR3 bases are TGTGCCAGCAGCTTACAGGGTGGGGATACG. It yields the protein CASSLQGGDT. The whole CDR3 protein reads CASSLQGGDTQYF. The rearrangement joins TRBV7-2 to TRBJ2-3; a possible D gene is TRBD1 (5 bases). The CDR3 end lies 3 residues beyond the end of the read and is filled in from the germline J gene. Trimming took 2 bases from V and 6 from J, leaving 9 bases between them. Germline CDR1 reads SGHTA; CDR2 reads FQGNSA. This CDR3 is built from 13 residues.

In the case of this clone: The DNA ends 3 residues before the CDR3 does, and the rest of the CDR3 is filled in from the germline J gene. The J gene is TRBJ1-1, the V gene TRBV19; 10 positions agree with TRBD1. Germline trimming cut 7 bases from V and 4 bases from J; bases unmatched to any gene: 6. In germline, CDR1 is LNHDA, CDR2 SQIVND (reference sequence). The CDR3 covers 14 residues. The DNA read from the CDR3 is TGTGCCAGTACCCGACAGGGGGCGCTCACTGAA. This sequence encodes CASTRQGALTE. Given in full, the CDR3 is CASTRQGALTEAFF.

Remarks on this clone: The CDR3 end is not reached by the read, which stops 3 residues before it; the germline J gene fills it in. V gene TRBV5-1 combines with J gene TRBJ1-5, with TRBD1 as a possible D gene (6 bases). The CDR3 runs to 14 residues. CDR1 and CDR2 from the germline V gene are SGHRS and YFSETQ. V was trimmed by 0 bases and J by 4 bases, leaving 8 bases between them. CDR3 DNA (partial): TGCGCCAGCAGCTTGGGGGACATAAATCAGCCC. It codes for CASSLGDINQP. The CDR3 in its entirety is CASSLGDINQPQHF.

In the case of this clone: The read falls 3 residues short of the CDR3 end, and the missing part is taken from the germline J gene. This chain links TRBV5-4 with TRBJ1-2, with 8 bases lining up with TRBD1. Unmatched junction bases numbered 9, after V lost 3 bases and J lost 5 bases. Germline CDR1 and CDR2: SGHNT and YYREEE (reference sequence). This CDR3 contains 15 residues. The CDR3 is CASSSVDRGRYGYTF. The CDR3 DNA, read in part, is TGTGCCAGCAGCTCGGTCGACAGGGGCCGGTATGGC.

For this clone: The read terminates 3 residues before the CDR3 end, so the remaining end is supplied by the germline J gene. The V call is TRBV30, the J call TRBJ1-2; D unresolved. The germline CDR1 and CDR2 sequences are GTSNPN and SVGIG (reference sequence). V was trimmed by 4 bases and J by 2 bases, leaving 14 bases between them. The CDR3 loop spans 14 amino acids. The DNA read from the CDR3 is TGTGCCTGGACCGGGTTCAAGTTCAACTATGGC. Translated: CAWTGFKFNYG. The entire CDR3 protein reads CAWTGFKFNYGYTF.

About this clone itself: The sequence runs out 3 residues before the end of the CDR3; the remainder is reconstructed from the germline J gene. V and J are TRBV23-1 and TRBJ2-1; D possibly uses TRBD1 or TRBD2 (6 bases each). TRBV23-1 is annotated as an ORF whose role is uncertain. Trimming pared 4 bases from V and 4 bases from J, leaving 11 bases between. The CDR3 is 14 residues long. Here the CDR3 reads CASSRRDTYNEQFF. The part of the CDR3 DNA that was read is TGCGCCAGCAGTCGGAGGGACACTTACAATGAG.

Comment on this clone: The read terminates 3 residues before the CDR3 end, so the remaining end is supplied by the germline J gene. The chain carries TRBV5-1 and TRBJ2-2; 7 bases align to TRBD1. The trim removed 4 bases at V and 7 bases at J, leaving 10 bases unmatched. Germline V gene data show CDR1 as SGHRS and CDR2 as YFSETQ. This CDR3 region has 15 residues. The sequenced CDR3 bases are TGCGCCAGCAGCCCCGACAGGGTTTGGCGCGGGGAG. It translates to CASSPDRVWRGE. In full, the CDR3 reads CASSPDRVWRGELFF.

With regard to this clone: The CDR3 is cut off 3 residues early in the read; its end comes from the germline J gene. This chain connects TRBV5-5 to TRBJ1-1; 10 bases are a match to TRBD1. Germline CDR1 is SGHKS and CDR2 is YYEKEE (reference sequence). CDR3 length equals 15 residues. CDR3 DNA (partial): TGTGCCAGCAGCCTCCGGGACAGGGGAGGGTTCGAA. Translated, it gives CASSLRDRGGFE. The full CDR3 is CASSLRDRGGFEAFF.

Details on this clone: The missing CDR3 end, 3 residues past where the read stops, is filled in from the germline J gene. The genes are TRBV30 and TRBJ2-7; 8 bases map to TRBD2. The germline V gene encodes CDR1 GTSNPN and CDR2 SVGIG (reference sequence). J gave up 3 bases and V 3 bases, and 7 bases lay outside the gene matches. The CDR3 consists of 14 residues. The CDR3 spells CAWRTLAAHYEQYF. The CDR3 bases that were read are TGTGCCTGGAGGACACTAGCGGCTCACTACGAG.

A word on this clone: The CDR3 end lies 3 residues beyond the end of the read and is filled in from the germline J gene. J is TRBJ1-1 and V is TRBV19, with D possibly being TRBD1 (5 bases). The CDR3 covers 16 residues. Per germline, CDR1 LNHDA and CDR2 SQIVND (reference sequence). V gave up 3 bases and J gave up 7 bases, with 21 bases separating them. CDR3 DNA, as far as it was read: TGTGCCAGTAGTATTTTGCTAGTAGCGCTCGGGGGTGAA. Translated, it gives CASSILLVALGGE. Given in full, the CDR3 is CASSILLVALGGEAFF.

About this clone: The read terminates 3 residues ahead of where the CDR3 ends, so the germline J gene completes it. The V gene is TRBV6-2 or TRBV6-3, the J gene TRBJ1-3; D gene ambiguous. This CDR3 is 14 amino acids long. V was trimmed by 7 bases and J by 3 bases, leaving 13 bases between them. Germline assignment: CDR1 MNHEY and CDR2 SVGEGT. CDR3 DNA (partial): TGTGCCAGCATCCGGGGAAGAGATGGAAACACC. Translating it yields CASIRGRDGNT. The full CDR3 reads CASIRGRDGNTIYF.

Note on this clone: The read comes to an end 3 residues before the CDR3 does, leaving the germline J gene to fill in the end. This chain uses TRBV20-1 with TRBJ1-4, with D tentatively TRBD1 (5 bases). The CDR3 sequence is 17 residues long. Germline CDR1 DFQATT, CDR2 SNEGSKA (reference sequence). Trimming cost V 6 bases and J 4 bases, with 24 bases left between them. The chain's CDR3 is CSAATVPGQELNEKLFF. The covered CDR3 bases are TGCAGTGCCGCTACGGTCCCCGGACAAGAGCTTAATGAAAAA.

With regard to this clone: Relative to the germline gene, one junction end is altered; a read error may explain this. The CDR3 loop is CASSPRDVNYDYTF. CDR3 bases read: TGTGCCAGCTCACCACGCGACGTTAACTATGAC. The genes are TRBV18 and TRBJ1-2; D is ambiguous. The CDR3 is cut off 3 residues early in the read; its end comes from the germline J gene. Germline V gene data show CDR1 as KGHSH and CDR2 as LQKENI. The CDR3 has 14 residues.

Comments on this clone: Coverage ceases 3 residues before the CDR3 finishes, and the germline J gene fills in the end. J is TRBJ1-1 and V is TRBV5-1, with D maybe TRBD1 (6 bases). The germline V gene has CDR1 SGHRS and CDR2 YFSETQ. V dropped 3 bases and J dropped 4 bases, with 13 bases sitting between them. This CDR3 is built from 14 residues. This CDR3 reads CASSSGEMSTEAFF. CDR3 bases read: TGCGCCAGCAGCTCAGGGGAAATGAGCACTGAA.

Concerning this clone: The sequence runs out 3 residues before the end of the CDR3; the remainder is reconstructed from the germline J gene. The chain has TRBV2 and TRBJ1-5; D unclear. Germline V CDR1 and CDR2: SNHLY, FYNNEI. The CDR3 is 15 amino acids. Trimming removed 4 bases from V and 0 bases from J, with 10 bases in between. The sequenced CDR3 bases are TGTGCCAGCAGTGTGTACAGCAATAGCAATCAGCCC. Translated: CASSVYSNSNQP. The CDR3 in its entirety is CASSVYSNSNQPQHF.

CDR3 amino acids: CASSLSRQGYGYTF. The sequenced part of the CDR3 DNA is TGTGCCAGCAGCTTATCTAGACAGGGCTATGGC. The chain links TRBV7-2 to TRBJ1-2, with 7 bases fitting TRBD1. Sequencing ends 3 residues short of the CDR3 end; the germline J gene provides the rest. The CDR3 is 14 residues long. CDR1 is SGHTA, CDR2 FQGNSA, per germline. Germline trimming cut 2 bases from V and 4 bases from J; bases unmatched to any gene: 4.

Turning to this clone: Coverage ceases 3 residues before the CDR3 finishes, and the germline J gene fills in the end. The chain uses TRBV20-1 and TRBJ2-2; 11 bases line up with TRBD2. V lost 1 base and J lost 4; bases outside the gene matches: 5. The CDR3 loop spans 16 amino acids. Germline values: CDR1 DFQATT, CDR2 SNEGSKA (reference sequence). CDR3 DNA, as far as it was read: TGCAGTGCTAGAGGGGGACTAGCGGTTGGCACCGGGGAG. Its translation is CSARGGLAVGTGE. In full, the CDR3 reads CSARGGLAVGTGELFF.

Of note for this clone: The DNA ends 3 residues before the CDR3 does, and the rest of the CDR3 is filled in from the germline J gene. The chain employs TRBV2 and TRBJ1-4, with a possible D match to TRBD1 (5 bases). The CDR3 length is 14 residues. The V end was cut by 6 bases, the J end by 5 bases, with 13 bases between. Per the germline V gene, CDR1 is SNHLY and CDR2 is FYNNEI. Incomplete CDR3 DNA: TGTGCCAGCAGGATGGACAAGAAAAATGAAAAA. Residues: CASRMDKKNEK. The whole CDR3 sequence is CASRMDKKNEKLFF. The variable domain in full, with the rest retrieved from reference TRBV2 and TRBJ1-4, is EPEVTQTPSHQVTQMGQEVILRCVPISNHLYFYWYRQILGQKVEFLVSFYNNEISEKSEIFDDQFSVERPDGSNFTLKIRSTKLEDSAMYFCASRMDKKNEKLFFGSGTQLSVL.

CDR3 loop: CASSLRGGNTEAFF. The covered CDR3 bases are TGCGCCAGCAGCTTGCGGGGGGGGAACACTGAA. The chain carries TRBV5-1 and TRBJ1-1, with D perhaps matching TRBD1 (5 bases). Read sequence stops 3 residues before the CDR3 end, and the germline J gene provides the missing end. V dropped 1 base and J dropped 1 base, with 8 bases sitting between them. There are 14 residues in the CDR3. The germline CDR1 and CDR2 sequences are SGHRS and YFSETQ.

For this clone: The read terminates 3 residues ahead of where the CDR3 ends, so the germline J gene completes it. J is TRBJ1-1 and V is TRBV30; 7 positions agree with TRBD1. The V gene's germline CDR1 is GTSNPN and CDR2 SVGIG (reference sequence). V shed 8 bases and J 1 base; nucleotides not matched to a gene: 4. The CDR3 is 12 amino acids. CDR3: CATDRRNTEAFF. Partial CDR3 DNA: TGTGCCACGGACAGGCGGAACACTGAA.